One T cell receptor beta chain is described in this entry. At one boundary the junction diverges from the germline segment, which might be a read error. Time point indicated: patch test 3, about 24 weeks after DPC sensitization. Treatment denoted: therapeutic diphenylcyclopropenone sensitization with weekly scalp DPC. MiXCR, applied by TCRdb to the RACE reads, yields one record per CDR3 protein. The table shows 180,000 or so distinct CDR3 sequences, with around 23% occurring only once. Germline assignment: CDR1 MNHEY and CDR2 SVGEGT. CDR3 size: 13 residues. This entry comes from a study of human T cells and chemical hapten exposure.

The gene calls are TRBV6-2 or TRBV6-3 and TRBJ2-1; TRBD2 agrees at 9 bases. This clonotype was obtained from a woman aged 40 to 50 with alopecia areata. Some clones in this sample may be carry-over from other donors' samples. Sequencing was performed on whole blood, taken in connection with sensitization to the hapten diphenylcyclopropenone (DPC). CDR3 nucleotides: TGTGTCAGCAGTAACCCTCTAGCGGGGGAGCAGTTCTTC. Translation: CVSSNPLAGEQFF.